Described below is a single TCR beta chain sequence and its context. Its antigen is not known. One end of the junction fails to match germline, which may point to a read error. CD8+CD4-CCR7+CD45RA+ cells were sorted as naive CD8 T cells. MiXCR, applied by TCRdb to the PCR reads, yields one record per CDR3 protein. This sample carries over 85,000 distinct CDR3 sequences, about 23% of them seen once, and the ten largest clones take about 0.8%. This sample stems from a study of molecular identifiers for immune sequencing clone quantification. The CDR3 covers 11 residues. Per germline, CDR1 SGHRS and CDR2 YFSETQ. Study-wide results and caveats: It was shown that clones above 20 RNA copies held over 98% of effector molecules, but under 1% in naive cells.

The clonotype was recovered from a human donor in good health. Some libraries in this study had Jurkat cell RNA spiked in. The rearrangement joins TRBV5-1 to TRBJ1-2, with D maybe TRBD1 (5 bases). Sequencing was done on a sample of naive CD8+ T cells from blood, with Jurkat cell RNA spiked in. As for subset: FACS-sorted CD8+CD4-CCR7+CD45RA+ naive T cells. The DNA of the CDR3 is TGCGCCGGCAGCTTTTCAGGGAGCTACACCTTC. Translated: CAGSFSGSYTF.